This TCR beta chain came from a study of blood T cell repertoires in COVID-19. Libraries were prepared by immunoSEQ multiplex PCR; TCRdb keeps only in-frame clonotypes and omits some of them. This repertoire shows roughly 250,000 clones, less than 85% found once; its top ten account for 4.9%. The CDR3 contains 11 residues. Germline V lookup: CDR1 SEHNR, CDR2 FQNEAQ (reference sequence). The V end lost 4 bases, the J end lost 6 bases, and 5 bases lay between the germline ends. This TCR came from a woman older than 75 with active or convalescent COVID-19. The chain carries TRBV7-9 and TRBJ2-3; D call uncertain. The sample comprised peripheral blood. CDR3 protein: CASSSLDTQYF. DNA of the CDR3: TGTGCCAGCAGCTCCTTGGATACGCAGTATTTT. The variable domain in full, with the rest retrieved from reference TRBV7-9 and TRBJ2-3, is DTGVSQNPRHKITKRGQNVTFRCDPISEHNRLYWYRQTLGQGPEFLTYFQNEAQLEKSRLLSDRFSAERPKGSFSTLEIQRTEQGDSAMYLCASSSLDTQYFGPGTRLTVL.